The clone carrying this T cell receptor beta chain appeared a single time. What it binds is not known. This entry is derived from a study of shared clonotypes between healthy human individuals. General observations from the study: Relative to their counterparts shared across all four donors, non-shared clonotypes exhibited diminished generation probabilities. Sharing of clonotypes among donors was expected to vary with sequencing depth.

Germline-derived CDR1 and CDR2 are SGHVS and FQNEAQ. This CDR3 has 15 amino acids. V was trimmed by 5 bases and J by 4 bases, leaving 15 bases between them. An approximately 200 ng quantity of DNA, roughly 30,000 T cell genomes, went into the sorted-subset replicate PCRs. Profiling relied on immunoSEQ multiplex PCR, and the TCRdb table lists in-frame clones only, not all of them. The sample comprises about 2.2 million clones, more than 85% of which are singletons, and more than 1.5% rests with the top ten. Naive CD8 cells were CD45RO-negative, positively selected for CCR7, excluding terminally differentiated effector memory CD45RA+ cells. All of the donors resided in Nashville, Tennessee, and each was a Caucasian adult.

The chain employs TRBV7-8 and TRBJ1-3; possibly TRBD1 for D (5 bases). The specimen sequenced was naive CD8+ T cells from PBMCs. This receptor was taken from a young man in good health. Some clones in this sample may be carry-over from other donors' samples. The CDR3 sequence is CASSVGSGTGNTIYF. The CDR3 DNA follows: TGTGCCAGCAGCGTTGGGTCAGGGACCGGAAACACCATATATTTT. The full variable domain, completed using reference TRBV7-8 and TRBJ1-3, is GAGVSQSPRYKVAKRGQDVALRCDPISGHVSLFWYQQALGQGPEFLTYFQNEAQLDKSGLPSDRFFAERPEGSVSTLKIQRTQQEDSAVYLCASSVGSGTGNTIYFGEGSWLTVV.